This TCR beta chain was sequenced for a study of response to subunit inactivated influenza vaccine. V lost 2 bases and J 9 bases, leaving 10 bases between the germline ends. In germline, CDR1 is SGHTA, CDR2 FQGNSA. The CDR3 consists of 12 residues. Study results and limitations: With each seasonal influenza vaccination, the authors suggested, few new T cells are recruited.

A single record per CDR3 protein comes from TCRdb applying MiXCR to the RT-PCR reads. The sample records almost 250,000 distinct CDR3 sequences, 10% to 15% being singletons. About this clonotype itself: What it recognizes is unknown.

This clonotype was sampled from a man aged 50 to 59 who received an inactivated influenza vaccine. The gene calls are TRBV7-2 and TRBJ1-2, with D perhaps TRBD1 (5 bases). The sample in question was non-naive T cells sorted from PBMCs, obtained less than 15 days before vaccination. The CDR3 is CASSLREGSYTF. The CDR3 DNA reads as TGTGCCAGCAGCTTAAGGGAGGGGAGCTACACCTTC.